Included here is one T cell receptor beta chain sequence, with context. The antigen is not known. A much bigger clone sits one base away, suggesting this may be a read error. The CDR3 contains 16 residues. CDR1 and CDR2 (germline): SGHNT, YENEEA. The V gene lost 4 bases and the J gene lost 4 bases, with 17 bases spanning the gap. TCRdb passed the multiplex PCR reads through MiXCR, listing each CDR3 protein once. The table includes some 110,000 distinct CDR3 sequences, 30% detected once. Axillary draining lymph nodes of breast cancer patients supplied the node samples. The data belong to a study of breast tumors, draining lymph nodes, adjacent tissues. General study points: Most tumor T cells seemingly derive from lymph node, then expand in tumor.

This chain links TRBV11-3 with TRBJ2-1; the D call may be TRBD1 or TRBD2 (7 bases each). The sequence was obtained from a female donor with breast cancer. Some clones in this sample may be carry-over from other donors' samples. The sequenced sample consisted of axillary lymph node tissue. CDR3 nucleotide sequence: TGTGCCAGCAGCTCACAGGGGACTACCGTGTACAATGAGCAGTTCTTC. This encodes CASSSQGTTVYNEQFF.